This note documents a single TCR beta chain sequence. CDR3 size: 13 residues. Between the trimmed V and J ends, which lost 4 bases and 13 bases, there was a span of 19 bases. CDR1 is LGHNA and CDR2 is YNFKEQ in the germline V gene. The record originates from a study of blood T cell repertoires in COVID-19. Original analysis: How many nucleated cells were present was estimated from reference gene primer amplification. Only in-frame clones appear in the TCRdb table, and some are missing; sequencing was by immunoSEQ multiplex PCR. V, J and clone size are those of that table, while D and trimming were read from the DNA. The data contain around 250,000 clones, about 86% of them singletons.

The rearrangement uses TRBV4-2 and TRBJ1-1; D not certain. The origin of this receptor is a man in his forties or fifties with active or convalescent COVID-19. Sequenced: peripheral blood. CDR3 protein: CASSPPAPGRDFF. In nucleotides, the CDR3 is TGTGCCAGCAGCCCCCCCGCGCCGGGGAGGGATTTCTTT.